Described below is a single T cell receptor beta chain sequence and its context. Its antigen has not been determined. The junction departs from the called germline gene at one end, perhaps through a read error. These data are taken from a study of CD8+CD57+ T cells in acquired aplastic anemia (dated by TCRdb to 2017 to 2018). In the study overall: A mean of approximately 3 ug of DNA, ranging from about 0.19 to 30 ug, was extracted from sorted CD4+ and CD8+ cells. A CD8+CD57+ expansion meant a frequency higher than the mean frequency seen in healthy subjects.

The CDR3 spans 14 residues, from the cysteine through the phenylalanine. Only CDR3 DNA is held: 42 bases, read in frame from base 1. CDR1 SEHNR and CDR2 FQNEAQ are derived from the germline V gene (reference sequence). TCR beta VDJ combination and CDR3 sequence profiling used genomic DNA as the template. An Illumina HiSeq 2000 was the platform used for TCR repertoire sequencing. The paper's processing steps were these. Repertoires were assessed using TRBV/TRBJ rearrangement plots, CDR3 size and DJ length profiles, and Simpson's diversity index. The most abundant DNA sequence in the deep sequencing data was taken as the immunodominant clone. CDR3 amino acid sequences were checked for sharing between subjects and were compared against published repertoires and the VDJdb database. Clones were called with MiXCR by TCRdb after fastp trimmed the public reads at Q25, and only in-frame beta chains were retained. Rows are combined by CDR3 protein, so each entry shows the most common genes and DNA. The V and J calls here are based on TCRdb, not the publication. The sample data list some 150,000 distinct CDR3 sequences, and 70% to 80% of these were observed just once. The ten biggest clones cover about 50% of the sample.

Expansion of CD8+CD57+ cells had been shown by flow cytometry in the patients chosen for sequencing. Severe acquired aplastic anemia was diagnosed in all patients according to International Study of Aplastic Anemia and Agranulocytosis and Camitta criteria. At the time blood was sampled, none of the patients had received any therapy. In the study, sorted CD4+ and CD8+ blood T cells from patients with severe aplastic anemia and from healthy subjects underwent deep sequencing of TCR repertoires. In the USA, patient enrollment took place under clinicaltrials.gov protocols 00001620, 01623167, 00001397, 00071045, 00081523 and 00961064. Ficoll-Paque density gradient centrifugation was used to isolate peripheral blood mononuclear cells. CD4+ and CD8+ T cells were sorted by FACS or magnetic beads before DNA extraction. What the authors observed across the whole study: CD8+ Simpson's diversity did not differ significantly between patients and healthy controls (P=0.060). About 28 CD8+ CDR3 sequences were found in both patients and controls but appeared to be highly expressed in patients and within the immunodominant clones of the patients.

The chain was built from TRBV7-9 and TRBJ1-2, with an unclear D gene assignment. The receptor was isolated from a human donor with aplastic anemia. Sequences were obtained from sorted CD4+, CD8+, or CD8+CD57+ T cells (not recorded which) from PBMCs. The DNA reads TGTGCCGGCAGCTTTGCAGACACTAACTATGGCTACACCTTC. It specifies CAGSFADTNYGYTF.